The rows below give T cell receptor beta chains drawn from one sample of a study of tumor-infiltrating lymphocytes in localized non-small cell lung cancer. Generated by immunoSEQ multiplex PCR, the TCRdb table keeps only in-frame clones and is missing some. The data show some 13,000 clones, roughly 80% seen once. The sample comprised uninvolved lung tissue not adjacent to the tumor. Every receptor here comes from a human donor with non-small cell lung cancer. Both conserved end residues are part of each CDR3. The order of the fields is J gene, D gene, clone size, V gene, CDR3 protein, CDR3 DNA. The D gene is left open where the match is weak. Rows give clone size only sometimes, using once, few, many, or a class for an expanded clone.

TRBJ2-1 | NA | NA | TRBV6-6 | CASSYGPPESYSEQFF | TGTGCCAGCAGTTACGGGCCCCCCGAGTCCTACAGCGAGCAGTTCTTC
TRBJ1-2 | NA | NA | TRBV12-1 | CASSLDRGFYGYTF | TGTGCCAGCAGCTTGGACAGGGGGTTCTATGGCTACACCTTC
TRBJ1-2 | TRBD1 | NA | TRBV27 | CASSPGTDGYGYTF | TGTGCCAGCAGTCCAGGGACAGATGGGTATGGCTACACCTTC
TRBJ1-1 | NA | NA | TRBV18 | CASSPPRDSTEAFF | TGTGCCAGCTCACCACCTAGGGATTCCACTGAAGCTTTCTTT
TRBJ1-3 | NA | NA | TRBV28 | CASSFHIPSSGNTIYF | TGTGCCAGCAGTTTTCATATCCCTAGCTCTGGAAACACCATATATTTT
TRBJ2-7 | TRBD1 | NA | TRBV28 | CASRDRKPYEQYF | TGTGCCAGCAGGGACAGGAAACCTTACGAGCAGTACTTC
TRBJ2-5 | TRBD2 | NA | TRBV2 | CASSGLGGRETQYF | TGTGCCAGCAGTGGTTTAGGCGGGAGGGAGACCCAGTACTTC
TRBJ2-7 | NA | few | TRBV9 | CASSPTRRHGQYF | TGTGCCAGCAGCCCAACCAGGAGACACGGGCAGTACTTC
TRBJ1-3 | TRBD1 | NA | TRBV5-6 | CASSLDRGSSSGNTIYF | TGTGCCAGCAGCTTGGACAGGGGGAGTAGCTCTGGAAACACCATATATTTT
TRBJ2-2 | NA | NA | TRBV19 | CASSIEFAGELFF | TGTGCCAGTAGTATTGAGTTCGCCGGGGAGCTGTTTTTT
TRBJ2-1 | TRBD2 | NA | TRBV5-1 | CASSRTSGTDNEQFF | TGCGCCAGCAGCCGGACTAGCGGGACCGACAATGAGCAGTTCTTC
TRBJ2-5 | NA | NA | TRBV5-1 | CASSDPGGETQYF | TGCGCCAGCAGCGACCCCGGGGGAGAGACCCAGTACTTC
TRBJ1-3 | TRBD1 | NA | TRBV6-1 | CASREDRGLSGNTIYF | TGTGCCAGCAGAGAAGACAGGGGGCTCTCTGGAAACACCATATATTTT
TRBJ1-5 | NA | NA | TRBV9 | CASSVDPDQPQHF | TGTGCCAGCAGCGTAGATCCTGATCAGCCCCAGCATTTT
TRBJ2-2 | NA | NA | TRBV28 | CASSSGELFF | TGTGCCAGCAGTTCCGGGGAGCTGTTTTTT
TRBJ2-7 | NA | NA | TRBV25-1 | CASREDSSREQYF | TGTGCCAGTCGTGAAGACTCCTCTCGGGAGCAGTACTTC
TRBJ2-7 | NA | NA | TRBV5-6 | CASSLVRGEQYF | TGTGCCAGCAGCTTGGTGAGGGGCGAGCAGTACTTC
TRBJ1-4 | TRBD1 | NA | TRBV2 | CASSRIRTGVGGEKLFF | TGTGCCAGCAGTAGAATTCGAACAGGGGTTGGTGGTGAAAAACTGTTTTTT
TRBJ2-2 | NA | NA | TRBV5-6 | CASSPDGQNTGELFF | TGTGCCAGCAGCCCGGATGGACAGAACACCGGGGAGCTGTTTTTT
TRBJ2-1 | TRBD2 | NA | TRBV13 | CASRLAGSYNEQFF | TGTGCCAGCAGACTAGCGGGGAGTTACAATGAGCAGTTCTTC
TRBJ2-3 | NA | NA | TRBV5-6 | CASSWSTDTQYF | TGTGCCAGCAGCTGGAGCACAGATACGCAGTATTTT
TRBJ1-5 | NA | few | TRBV6-1 | CASSESEYLGQPQHF | TGTGCCAGCAGTGAATCGGAGTATCTAGGACAGCCCCAGCATTTT
TRBJ1-2 | TRBD1 | NA | TRBV6-1 | CASRRDRFGYTF | TGTGCCAGCAGACGGGACAGGTTTGGCTACACCTTC
TRBJ2-7 | NA | NA | TRBV29-1 | CSVTSSSYEQYF | TGCAGCGTTACATCGAGCTCCTACGAGCAGTACTTC
TRBJ2-5 | NA | NA | TRBV7-6 | CASSLGATRGQETQYF | TGTGCCAGCAGCTTAGGGGCCACCCGGGGTCAAGAGACCCAGTACTTC
TRBJ2-5 | TRBD2 | NA | TRBV11-2 | CASRSVLAGVSGETQYF | TGTGCCAGCAGATCTGTCCTAGCGGGGGTGTCCGGGGAGACCCAGTACTTC
TRBJ2-1 | NA | NA | TRBV4-2 | CASSQDSSTFVQFF | TGTGCCAGCAGCCAAGACTCCTCCACCTTTGTGCAGTTCTTC
TRBJ1-6 | NA | NA | TRBV6-6 | CASSTAGPNSPLHF | TGTGCCAGCAGTACAGCAGGCCCTAATTCACCCCTCCACTTT
TRBJ1-6 | NA | NA | TRBV6-1 | CASSEGFSPLHF | TGTGCCAGCAGTGAAGGGTTCTCACCCCTCCACTTT
TRBJ2-5 | NA | NA | TRBV19 | CAVGPGPGTQYF | TGTGCCGTGGGACCAGGCCCAGGGACCCAGTACTTC
TRBJ1-1 | NA | NA | TRBV13 | CASSEIGRGNTEAFF | TGTGCCAGCAGCGAGATCGGCAGGGGGAACACTGAAGCTTTCTTT
TRBJ2-7 | NA | NA | TRBV7-2 | CASSLLFDSYEQYF | TGTGCCAGCAGCTTACTCTTCGACTCCTACGAGCAGTACTTC
TRBJ1-2 | NA | few | TRBV4-1 | CASSQDPADDGYTF | TGCGCCAGCAGCCAAGATCCCGCAGACGACGGCTACACCTTC
TRBJ2-7 | TRBD2 | NA | TRBV6-5 | CASSYLVAGVPYEQYF | TGTGCCAGCAGTTACTTAGTTGCGGGAGTTCCCTACGAGCAGTACTTC
TRBJ2-3 | NA | NA | TRBV27 | CASRVSGTDTQYF | TGTGCCAGCAGGGTTAGCGGCACAGATACGCAGTATTTT
TRBJ2-5 | TRBD2 | NA | TRBV6-5 | CASRPLAGYQETQYF | TGTGCCAGCAGGCCACTAGCGGGATACCAAGAGACCCAGTACTTC
TRBJ2-7 | NA | NA | TRBV2 | CASKSSYEQYF | TGTGCCAGCAAGTCCTCCTACGAGCAGTACTTC
TRBJ2-2 | TRBD1 | NA | TRBV7-7 | CASSSAGTGSNTGELFF | TGTGCCAGCAGCTCCGCCGGGACAGGGTCCAACACCGGGGAGCTGTTTTTT
TRBJ2-2 | TRBD1 | NA | TRBV11-2 | CASSLGQRTGELFF | TGTGCCAGCAGCTTGGGACAGCGGACCGGGGAGCTGTTTTTT
TRBJ2-2 | NA | NA | TRBV28 | CASSFMSEPKNTGELFF | TGTGCCAGCAGTTTCATGTCAGAGCCTAAGAACACCGGGGAGCTGTTTTTT
TRBJ1-2 | NA | NA | TRBV4-2 | CASSQDEATRGYTF | TGTGCCAGCAGCCAAGATGAAGCAACGCGCGGCTACACCTTC
TRBJ2-3 | TRBD1 | NA | TRBV7-2 | CASSRDRKDTQYF | TGTGCCAGCAGCCGGGACAGGAAAGATACGCAGTATTTT
TRBJ1-1 | NA | NA | TRBV27 | CASRPGATVALAFF | TGTGCCAGCAGACCCGGCGCGACAGTAGCCCTCGCTTTCTTT
TRBJ1-1 | NA | NA | TRBV2 | CASMLGRGNTEAFF | TGTGCCAGCATGCTTGGGCGGGGGAACACTGAAGCTTTCTTT
TRBJ2-6 | NA | NA | TRBV7-2 | CASSLRFRGSGANVLTF | TGTGCCAGCAGCTTGAGGTTTAGGGGTTCTGGGGCCAACGTCCTGACTTTC
TRBJ2-1 | TRBD2 | NA | TRBV28 | CASSQGLLNEQFF | TGTGCCAGCAGCCAGGGACTACTCAATGAGCAGTTCTTC
TRBJ2-6 | NA | NA | TRBV14 | CASSQASGANVLTF | TGTGCCAGCAGCCAAGCATCTGGGGCCAACGTCCTGACTTTC